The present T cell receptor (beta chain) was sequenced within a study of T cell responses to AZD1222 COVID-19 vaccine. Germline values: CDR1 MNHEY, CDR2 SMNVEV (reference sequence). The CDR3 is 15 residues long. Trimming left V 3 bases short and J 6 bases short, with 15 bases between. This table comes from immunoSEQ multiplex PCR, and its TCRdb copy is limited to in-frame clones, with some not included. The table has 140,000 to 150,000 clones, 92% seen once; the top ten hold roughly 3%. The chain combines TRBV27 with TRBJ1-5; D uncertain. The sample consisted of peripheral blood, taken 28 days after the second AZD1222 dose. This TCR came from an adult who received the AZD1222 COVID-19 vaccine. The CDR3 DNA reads TGTGCCAGCAGTTTCGGCCCGGGCCGGGGTCAGCCCCAGCATTTT. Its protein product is CASSFGPGRGQPQHF.